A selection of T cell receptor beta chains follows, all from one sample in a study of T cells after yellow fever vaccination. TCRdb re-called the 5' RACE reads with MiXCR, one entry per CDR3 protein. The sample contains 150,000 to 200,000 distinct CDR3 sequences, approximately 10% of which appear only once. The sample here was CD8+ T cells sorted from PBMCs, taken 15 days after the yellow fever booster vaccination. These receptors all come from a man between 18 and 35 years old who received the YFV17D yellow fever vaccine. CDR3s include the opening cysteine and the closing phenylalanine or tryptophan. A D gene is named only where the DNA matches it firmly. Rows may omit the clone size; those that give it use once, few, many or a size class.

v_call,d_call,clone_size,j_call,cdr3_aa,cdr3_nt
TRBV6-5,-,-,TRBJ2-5,CASSRTPGARETQYF,TGTGCCAGCAGTCGAACTCCGGGGGCGCGAGAGACCCAGTACTTC
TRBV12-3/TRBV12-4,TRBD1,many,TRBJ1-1,CASSPDRVEAFF,TGTGCCAGCAGTCCGGACAGGGTTGAAGCTTTCTTT
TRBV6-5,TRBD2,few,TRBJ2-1,CATGTSGREQFF,TGTGCCACCGGGACTAGCGGCCGTGAGCAGTTCTTC
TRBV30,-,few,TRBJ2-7,CAWSDSKVGADRFYEQYF,TGTGCCTGGAGTGATAGTAAGGTGGGGGCGGACCGTTTCTACGAGCAGTACTTC
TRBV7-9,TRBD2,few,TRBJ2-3,CASSPTSGASTDTQYF,TGTGCCAGCAGCCCGACTAGCGGGGCTTCCACAGATACGCAGTATTTT
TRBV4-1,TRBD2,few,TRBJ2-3,CASSYYYGTSGGATDTQYF,TGCGCCAGCAGCTACTATTATGGGACTAGCGGGGGGGCCACAGATACGCAGTATTTT
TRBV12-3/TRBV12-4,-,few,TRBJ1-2,CASSNTNYGYTF,TGTGCCAGCAGTAATACTAACTATGGCTACACCTTC
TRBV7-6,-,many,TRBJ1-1,CASSLGANTEAFF,TGTGCCAGCAGCTTAGGTGCGAACACTGAAGCTTTCTTT
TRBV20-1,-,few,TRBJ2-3,CSATLRNSGYTDTQYF,TGCAGTGCTACGCTTCGGAATAGCGGATACACAGATACGCAGTATTTT
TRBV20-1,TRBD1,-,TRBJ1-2,CSGAGGNYGYTF,TGCAGTGGGGCAGGGGGCAACTATGGCTACACCTTC
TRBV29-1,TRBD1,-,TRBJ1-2,CSARTGTYGYTF,TGCAGCGCCCGGACAGGGACCTATGGCTACACCTTC
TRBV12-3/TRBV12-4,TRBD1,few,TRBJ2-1,CASSPDRGRGEQFF,TGTGCCAGCAGCCCAGACAGGGGGAGGGGTGAGCAGTTCTTC
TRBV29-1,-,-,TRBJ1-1,CSVVTAEAFF,TGCAGCGTTGTGACAGCCGAAGCTTTCTTT
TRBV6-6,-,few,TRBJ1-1,CASSYLLWGREDEAFF,TGTGCCAGCAGTTACCTATTATGGGGCAGGGAGGATGAAGCTTTCTTT
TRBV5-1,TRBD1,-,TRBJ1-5,CASSLTGTVNQPQHF,TGCGCCAGCAGCTTGACCGGGACAGTCAATCAGCCCCAGCATTTT
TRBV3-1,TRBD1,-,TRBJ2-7,CASSPPGQGNEQYF,TGTGCCAGCAGCCCCCCGGGACAGGGGAACGAGCAGTACTTC
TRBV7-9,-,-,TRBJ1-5,CASSLGVVQPQHF,TGTGCCAGCAGCTTAGGGGTCGTGCAGCCCCAGCATTTT
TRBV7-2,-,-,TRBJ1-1,CASSSTIRLGGATEAFF,TGTGCCAGCAGCTCCACCATCCGTTTGGGCGGTGCGACTGAAGCTTTCTTT
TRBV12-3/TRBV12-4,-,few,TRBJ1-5,CASSLGVGQPQHF,TGTGCCAGCAGTTTGGGGGTTGGTCAGCCCCAGCATTTT
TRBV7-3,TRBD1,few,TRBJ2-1,CASSSTGGAGFNDEQFF,TGTGCCAGCAGCTCCACAGGGGGCGCAGGCTTTAACGATGAGCAGTTCTTC
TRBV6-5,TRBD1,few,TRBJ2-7,CASLDRRNEQYF,TGTGCCAGCTTGGACAGGCGAAACGAGCAGTACTTC
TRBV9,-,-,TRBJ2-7,CASSYLPGDEQYF,TGTGCCAGCAGCTACTTACCGGGGGACGAGCAGTACTTC
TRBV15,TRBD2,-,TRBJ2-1,CASSRVAGGGNEQFF,TGTGCCTCCAGCAGAGTTGCGGGGGGTGGCAATGAGCAGTTCTTC
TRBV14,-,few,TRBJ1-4,CASSRASFSVGPDQVEEEKLFF,TGTGCCAGCAGCCGAGCCTCTTTCTCGGTGGGCCCGGACCAGGTAGAAGAAGAAAAACTGTTTTTT
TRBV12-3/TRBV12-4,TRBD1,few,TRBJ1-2,CASSSGQGGDGYTF,TGTGCCAGCAGTTCGGGACAGGGAGGAGATGGCTACACCTTC
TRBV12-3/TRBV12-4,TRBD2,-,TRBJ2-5,CASSPERGPETQYF,TGTGCCAGCAGTCCAGAGCGGGGGCCAGAGACCCAGTACTTC
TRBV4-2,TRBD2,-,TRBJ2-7,CASSQGGLAAYEQYF,TGTGCCAGCAGCCAGGGCGGACTAGCGGCCTACGAGCAGTACTTC
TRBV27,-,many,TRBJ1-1,CASSLGTGANTEAFF,TGTGCCAGCAGTTTGGGTACGGGGGCAAACACTGAAGCTTTCTTT
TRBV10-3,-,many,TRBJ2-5,CATSDRLGETQYF,TGTGCCACCTCAGACAGGCTGGGGGAGACCCAGTACTTC
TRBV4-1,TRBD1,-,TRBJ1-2,CASSLLRQGNGYTF,TGCGCCAGCAGCCTCTTAAGACAGGGCAATGGCTACACCTTC
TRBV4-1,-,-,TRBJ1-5,CASSQSQGGSQPQHF,TGCGCCAGCAGCCAAAGTCAGGGAGGAAGTCAGCCCCAGCATTTT
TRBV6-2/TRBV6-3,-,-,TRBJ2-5,CASTGSETQYF,TGTGCCAGCACCGGGAGCGAGACCCAGTACTTC
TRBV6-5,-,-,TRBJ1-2,CASSSGPYDGYTF,TGTGCCAGCAGTTCCGGGCCCTACGATGGCTACACCTTC
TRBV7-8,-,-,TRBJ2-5,CASSLATGTVKETQYF,TGTGCCAGCAGCTTAGCAACCGGGACGGTGAAAGAGACCCAGTACTTC
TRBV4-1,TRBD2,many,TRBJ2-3,CASSQVLRLAAPDTQYF,TGCGCCAGCAGCCAAGTACTTAGACTAGCGGCCCCAGATACGCAGTATTTT
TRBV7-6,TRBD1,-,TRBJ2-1,CASSPGQGPYEQFF,TGTGCCAGCAGCCCTGGACAGGGGCCCTATGAGCAGTTCTTC
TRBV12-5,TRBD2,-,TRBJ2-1,CASGFLPTSGDPNEQFF,TGTGCTAGTGGTTTCCTACCGACTAGCGGGGATCCTAATGAGCAGTTCTTC
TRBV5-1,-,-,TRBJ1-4,CASSPGQQVNEKLFF,TGCGCCAGCAGCCCAGGACAGCAGGTCAACGAAAAACTGTTTTTT
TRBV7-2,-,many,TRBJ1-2,CASSLEAPGNYGYTF,TGTGCCAGCAGCTTAGAGGCGCCAGGAAACTATGGCTACACCTTC
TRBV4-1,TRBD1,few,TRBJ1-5,CASSAQGASNQPQHF,TGCGCCAGCAGTGCACAGGGGGCATCCAATCAGCCCCAGCATTTT
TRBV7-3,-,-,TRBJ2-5,CASNGGGRIQETQYF,TGTGCCAGCAACGGAGGGGGACGGATACAAGAGACCCAGTACTTC